The 27 T cell receptor beta chains listed next were all sequenced from one sample in a study of T cell changes during pregnancy in multiple sclerosis. Only in-frame clones appear in the TCRdb table, and some are missing; sequencing was by immunoSEQ multiplex PCR. This sample has 95,000 to 100,000 clones; under 95% occur once, and the top ten carry approximately 2%. The material sequenced was peripheral blood, taken after pregnancy. All receptors come from a female donor in good health, enrolled as a control in a pregnancy study.

This sequence joins TRBV11-2 and TRBJ2-7; D is ambiguous. Trimming stripped 5 bases from V and 0 bases from J, with 8 bases between. Germline V CDR1 and CDR2: SGHAT, FQNNGV. The CDR3 spans 13 residues. The CDR3 sequence: CASSLSPSYEQYF. For the CDR3, the DNA is TGTGCCAGCAGCCTCTCCCCCTCCTACGAGCAGTACTTC.

CDR3 loop: CASSFERSSSEQYF. In DNA, the CDR3 is TGTGCCAGCAGCTTCGAGAGGTCGTCGTCCGAGCAGTACTTC. V gene TRBV5-6 combines with J gene TRBJ2-7; D is undetermined. With 2 bases removed from V and 6 bases from J, the gap between germline ends came to 15 bases. Germline-derived CDR1 and CDR2 are SGHDT and YYEEEE. This CDR3 spans 14 amino acids.

Only one count was recorded for this clone. Sequence at one end of the junction differs from germline and may be a read error. This rearrangement joins TRBV7-7 to TRBJ2-1; 10 bases match TRBD1. Germline assignment: CDR1 SSHAT and CDR2 FNYEAQ (reference sequence). CDR3 length equals 16 residues. The CDR3 coding sequence is TGTGCTAGCAGCCTAGGGGGGACAGGGGCCTATGCTGAGCAGTTCTTC. This sequence encodes CASSLGGTGAYAEQFF.

CDR3 coding DNA: TGTGCCAGCCTGGGGGCAGGAAAAACTGGCTACACCTTC. Its translation: CASLGAGKTGYTF. This chain links TRBV2 with TRBJ1-2; D is perhaps TRBD1 (6 bases). Deletions cut 8 bases from V and 7 bases from J, with 17 bases between. The CDR3 loop spans 13 amino acids. CDR1 and CDR2 from the germline V gene are SNHLY and FYNNEI.

This sequence joins TRBV9 and TRBJ1-1, with TRBD1 identical over 10 bases. V dropped 0 bases and J dropped 4; count of bases not matched to a gene: 0. The CDR3 is 14 residues long. Germline V lookup: CDR1 SGDLS, CDR2 YYNGEE. CDR3 residues: CASSVGTGGTEAFF. The CDR3 nucleotides read TGTGCCAGCAGCGTAGGGACAGGGGGCACTGAAGCTTTCTTT.

The chain couples TRBV5-6 to TRBJ2-3; 9 bases match TRBD2. This CDR3 contains 19 residues. V gave up 0 bases and J gave up 1 base; unmatched junction bases: 12. Germline CDR1 is SGHDT and CDR2 is YYEEEE. The CDR3 loop is CASSLAKWGRTSGTDTQYF. In DNA, the CDR3 is TGTGCCAGCAGCTTGGCAAAGTGGGGGCGGACTAGCGGCACAGATACGCAGTATTTT.

The chain is built from TRBV4-2 and TRBJ1-3; possible D gene TRBD1, 5 bases. Per germline, CDR1 LGHNA and CDR2 YNFKEQ. V was trimmed by 0 bases and J by 3 bases, leaving 15 bases between them. The CDR3 loop spans 17 amino acids. This CDR3 is CASSQDGEGTGGNTIYF. CDR3 sequence (DNA): TGTGCCAGCAGCCAAGATGGGGAGGGGACGGGTGGAAACACCATATATTTT.

This chain uses TRBV28 with TRBJ2-5; D remains ambiguous. CDR3 length: 13 amino acids. Deletions cut 4 bases from V and 1 base from J, with 7 bases between. Germline V gene data show CDR1 as MDHEN and CDR2 as SYDVKM. CDR3 in amino acids: CASSSRVQETQYF. The CDR3 DNA reads as TGTGCCAGCAGTTCCCGGGTCCAAGAGACCCAGTACTTC.

Here the CDR3 DNA reads TGTGCCAGCAGCTTGGGGGCAGCGATCCAGTACTTC. It is translated as CASSLGAAIQYF. V is TRBV7-9 and J is TRBJ2-5; D may be TRBD1 (6 bases). V dropped 3 bases and J dropped 10 bases, with 12 bases sitting between them. The CDR3 extends over 12 amino acids. Per the germline V gene, CDR1 is SEHNR and CDR2 is FQNEAQ (reference sequence).

This sequence joins TRBV28 and TRBJ2-1; possible D gene TRBD1, 7 bases. This CDR3 is 15 amino acids long. Germline V gives CDR1 MDHEN, CDR2 SYDVKM. V was pared by 6 bases and J by 4 bases, with 16 bases between. The DNA of the CDR3 is TGTGCCAGCAGACTCGGAGGGGGCCCTTACAATGAGCAGTTCTTC. Residues: CASRLGGGPYNEQFF.

The genes are TRBV30 and TRBJ2-1, with 7 bases aligning to TRBD2. The CDR3 extends over 13 amino acids. Germline trimming cut 3 bases from V and 2 bases from J; bases unmatched to any gene: 1. Per the germline V gene, CDR1 is GTSNPN and CDR2 is SVGIG (reference sequence). The CDR3 loop is CAWRSGAYNEQFF. As DNA, the CDR3 is TGTGCCTGGAGGAGCGGGGCCTACAATGAGCAGTTCTTC. Using reference TRBV30 and TRBJ2-1 for the parts outside the CDR3, the full variable domain is SQTIHQWPATLVQPVGSPLSLECTVEGTSNPNLYWYRQAAGRGLQLLFYSVGIGQISSEVPQNLSASRPQDRQFILSSKKLLLSDSGFYLCAWRSGAYNEQFFGPGTRLTVL.

J is TRBJ2-4 and V is TRBV27; D ambiguous. This CDR3 comprises 14 residues. With 5 bases removed from V and 0 bases from J, the gap between germline ends came to 8 bases. CDR1 is MNHEY and CDR2 is SMNVEV in the germline V gene (reference sequence). The CDR3 DNA reads TGTGCCAGCAGTACGGGTCTAGCCAAAAACATTCAGTACTTC. Protein: CASSTGLAKNIQYF.

The V call is TRBV7-9, the J call TRBJ1-5, with 10 nucleotides matching TRBD1. The CDR3 is 15 amino acids. The V gene end was trimmed by 1 base and the J gene end by 5 bases; junction bases not matched to a gene: 2. Looked up from germline, CDR1 is SEHNR and CDR2 is FQNEAQ (reference sequence). CDR3 amino acids: CASSLGDRGHQPQHF. The CDR3 nucleotides read TGTGCCAGCAGCTTAGGGGACAGGGGCCATCAGCCCCAGCATTTT.

Comments on this clone: The same CDR3 can be traced to other DNA sequences in this sample. J is TRBJ2-7 and V is TRBV9, with no clear D. Trimming took off 0 bases at V and 2 bases at J, with 9 bases between the two ends. The germline V gene encodes CDR1 SGDLS and CDR2 YYNGEE. The CDR3 sequence is 14 residues long. CDR3 in amino acids: CASSVGGFPYEQYF. The CDR3 region has the DNA TGTGCCAGCAGCGTAGGAGGATTCCCCTACGAGCAGTACTTC.

V gene TRBV15 combines with J gene TRBJ1-3; D gene unclear. The CDR3 runs 15 residues. The V gene's germline CDR1 is LNHNV and CDR2 YYDKDF (reference sequence). Trimming took off 0 bases at V and 0 bases at J, with 6 bases between the two ends. CDR3 nucleotide sequence: TGTGCCACCAGCAGAGAAACAAGCTCTGGAAACACCATATATTTT. Protein sequence: CATSRETSSGNTIYF.

The chain recombines TRBV7-8 with TRBJ2-5, with 12 bases aligning to TRBD2. CDR3 length: 17 amino acids. The junction had 8 bases not matched to a gene; V was cut back by 5 bases and J by 1 base. The germline V gene encodes CDR1 SGHVS and CDR2 FQNEAQ. CDR3 nucleotide sequence: TGTGCCAGCAGCCCTGGACTAGCGGGGCTCATCCAAGAGACCCAGTACTTC. Amino acids: CASSPGLAGLIQETQYF.

The table lists this clone with a count of one. V is TRBV29-1 and J is TRBJ2-5; D gene uncertain. The CDR3 has 16 amino acids. V dropped 2 bases and J dropped 1 base, with 17 bases sitting between them. Germline V gene data show CDR1 as SQVTM and CDR2 as ANQGSEA. CDR3 protein: CSVERLAASFQETQYF. For the CDR3, the DNA is TGCAGCGTTGAAAGGTTGGCAGCGAGCTTCCAAGAGACCCAGTACTTC.

This chain connects TRBV11-2 to TRBJ1-1; tentative D call: TRBD1 (5 bases). The length of the CDR3 is 12 residues. V shed 1 base and J shed 7 bases, with 7 bases lying between them. CDR1 and CDR2 from the germline V gene are SGHAT and FQNNGV. Here the CDR3 DNA reads TGTGCCAGCAGCTTAGGGGGGGTTGAAGCTTTCTTT. As protein: CASSLGGVEAFF. Full variable domain (remainder filled in from reference TRBV11-2 and TRBJ1-1): EAGVAQSPRYKIIEKRQSVAFWCNPISGHATLYWYQQILGQGPKLLIQFQNNGVVDDSQLPKDRFSAERLKGVDSTLKIQPAKLEDSAVYLCASSLGGVEAFFGQGTRLTVV.

This chain connects TRBV18 to TRBJ2-6; D possibly corresponds to TRBD1 (6 bases). The germline CDR1 and CDR2 sequences are KGHSH and LQKENI. V was shortened by 5 bases and J by 1 base, with 15 bases between the two germline ends. This CDR3 has 17 residues. CDR3 in amino acids: CASSIITGSSGANVLTF. Here the CDR3 DNA reads TGTGCCAGCTCAATAATAACAGGGTCTTCTGGGGCCAACGTCCTGACTTTC.

This clone appeared a single time. V is TRBV6-1 and J is TRBJ2-7; D remains ambiguous. The CDR3 is 15 residues long. V was cut by 6 bases and J by 0 bases, with 15 bases left in between. The germline CDR1 and CDR2 sequences are MNHNS and SASEGT. CDR3 region: CASSDFEAHSYEQYF. CDR3 bases: TGTGCCAGCAGCGACTTTGAGGCCCACTCCTACGAGCAGTACTTC.

The chain employs TRBV7-9 and TRBJ2-1; D uncertain. The germline V gene has CDR1 SEHNR and CDR2 FQNEAQ (reference sequence). The V end was cut by 2 bases, the J end by 9 bases, with 11 bases between. This CDR3 spans 13 amino acids. CDR3 amino acids: CASSLSRSGEQFF. The CDR3 nucleotides read TGTGCCAGCAGCTTAAGTAGGTCAGGTGAGCAGTTCTTC.

The rearrangement links TRBV6-4 to TRBJ2-3, with 9 bases fitting TRBD2. Trimming took 0 bases from V and 3 from J; bases not matched to a gene: 4. CDR1 is MRHNA, CDR2 SNTAGT, per germline. The CDR3 covers 16 residues. The CDR3 nucleotides are TGTGCCAGCAGTGACTCGGCTAGCGGGACTACAGATACGCAGTATTTT. Protein: CASSDSASGTTDTQYF.

A single count supports this clone. The chain uses TRBV29-1 and TRBJ2-3; 8 nucleotides match TRBD1. The germline V gene has CDR1 SQVTM and CDR2 ANQGSEA. With 6 bases clipped from V and 5 bases from J, the junction kept 10 bases outside the gene matches. This CDR3 has 14 amino acids. The CDR3 DNA reads TGCAGCGTGCGAGCAGGGGGCATACGAGATACGCAGTATTTT. Its protein product is CSVRAGGIRDTQYF.

The chain combines TRBV25-1 with TRBJ1-4; D is perhaps TRBD1 (5 bases). Trimming stripped 9 bases from V and 11 bases from J, with 13 bases between. Germline V lookup: CDR1 MGHDK, CDR2 SYGVNS. This CDR3 comprises 11 residues. CDR3 sequence reads: CARAKGRKLFF. In DNA form, the CDR3 reads TGTGCCAGAGCGAAGGGGAGGAAACTGTTTTTT.

The V call is TRBV6-5, the J call TRBJ1-2; a weak D match, TRBD1 (6 bases). This CDR3 contains 13 residues. Between the trimmed V and J ends, which lost 3 bases and 8 bases, there was a span of 13 bases. The V gene's germline CDR1 is MNHEY and CDR2 SVGAGI. The CDR3 loop reads CASSYNPRGGYTF. CDR3 sequence (DNA): TGTGCCAGCAGTTATAATCCCAGGGGCGGCTACACCTTC.

Note on this clone: The sample contains more than one DNA sequence encoding this CDR3. This chain links TRBV7-9 with TRBJ2-2; D is unclear. V was pared by 1 base and J by 0 bases, with 6 bases between. This CDR3 has 15 residues. CDR1 is SEHNR and CDR2 is FQNEAQ in the germline V gene (reference sequence). The CDR3 bases are TGTGCCAGCAGCTTAGGCGGTACGAACACCGGGGAGCTGTTTTTT. It specifies CASSLGGTNTGELFF. Filled out from reference TRBV7-9 and TRBJ2-2, the complete variable domain reads DTGVSQNPRHKITKRGQNVTFRCDPISEHNRLYWYRQTLGQGPEFLTYFQNEAQLEKSRLLSDRFSAERPKGSFSTLEIQRTEQGDSAMYLCASSLGGTNTGELFFGEGSRLTVL.

The chain combines TRBV9 with TRBJ2-3; D not resolved. This CDR3 has 14 amino acids. Germline V gives CDR1 SGDLS, CDR2 YYNGEE. With 0 bases removed from V and 3 bases from J, the gap between germline ends came to 8 bases. CDR3 coding DNA: TGTGCCAGCAGCGTAGCCGCGGTGACAGATACGCAGTATTTT. Residues: CASSVAAVTDTQYF. Together with reference TRBV9 and TRBJ2-3, the CDR3 gives the full variable domain: DSGVTQTPKHLITATGQRVTLRCSPRSGDLSVYWYQQSLDQGLQFLIQYYNGEERAKGNILERFSAQQFPDLHSELNLSSLELGDSALYFCASSVAAVTDTQYFGPGTRLTVL.